A single sample gave rise to the 23 T cell receptor beta chains below, sequenced in a study of regulatory T cells in long-lasting Graves disease. The time point is: newly diagnosed GD, antithyroid drugs for less than 3 months. Preparation of the TCR library used RNA extracted from PBMCs. Libraries of TCR beta came from iRepertoire HTBI primers plus Arm-PCR of CDR3 regions. One entry per CDR3 protein, called by TCRdb with MiXCR from the multiplex PCR reads. The sample has about 610,000 distinct CDR3 sequences; about 16% are singletons. This sample was shared with a second study, whose subject was T cells in Graves' hyperthyroidism and ophthalmopathy.

The source was peripheral blood mononuclear cells (PBMCs), collected at new diagnosis, from a patient treated with antithyroid drugs. Every receptor here comes from a man younger than 35 with Graves disease.

V usage is TRBV5-1 and J usage is TRBJ2-3; 9 positions match TRBD2. The CDR3 loop spans 17 amino acids. Trimming at V came to 0 bases and at J to 5 bases, leaving 10 bases not matched to a gene. Per the germline V gene, CDR1 is SGHRS and CDR2 is YFSETQ. CDR3 sequence: CASSLGNRGRAGDTQYF. In DNA form, the CDR3 reads TGCGCCAGCAGCTTGGGAAATCGCGGGAGGGCGGGAGATACGCAGTATTTT.

This chain joins TRBV7-9 and TRBJ1-2; 9 bases are a match to TRBD1. Germline-derived CDR1 and CDR2 are SEHNR and FQNEAQ (reference sequence). The CDR3 runs 14 residues. The J segment lost 8 bases and the V segment lost 7 bases, leaving 11 bases of the junction unmatched. In nucleotides, the CDR3 is TGTGCCAGCACCGACGTACGGACAGGGGAAGGCTACACCTTC. This gives the protein CASTDVRTGEGYTF.

The chain joins TRBV2 to TRBJ2-7; perhaps TRBD2 as D (5 bases). Germline V gives CDR1 SNHLY, CDR2 FYNNEI. This CDR3 is built from 15 residues. The ends were cut back, 3 bases at V and 1 base at J, with 13 bases in the middle. The CDR3 nucleotides read TGTGCCAGCAGTGACGAGCGGACCCTATCCTACGAGCAGTACTTC. Translated, it gives CASSDERTLSYEQYF.

Only a few counts were recorded for this clonotype. This rearrangement joins TRBV28 to TRBJ2-1; D possibly corresponds to TRBD2 (6 bases). Looked up from germline, CDR1 is MDHEN and CDR2 is SYDVKM. Trimming removed 5 bases at V and 6 bases at J, with 14 bases between. The CDR3 runs to 14 residues. The chain's CDR3 is CASSRLVRSNEQFF. The CDR3 nucleotides read TGTGCCAGCAGTCGACTAGTTAGGAGCAATGAGCAGTTCTTC.

This clonotype was detected ten times or more. The chain couples TRBV12-3 or TRBV12-4 to TRBJ2-1; D possibly uses TRBD1 or TRBD2 (5 bases each). There are 13 residues in the CDR3. Trimming shortened V by 1 base and J by 10 bases, and 11 bases separated the two germline ends. DNA of the CDR3: TGTGCCAGCAGTTTAGACAGGACGGGAGAGCAGTTCTTC. Its translation: CASSLDRTGEQFF.

This clonotype was observed a few times. The chain links TRBV9 to TRBJ1-1; possible D gene TRBD1, 5 bases. Trimming shortened V by 0 bases and J by 0 bases, and 9 bases separated the two germline ends. The CDR3 is 15 residues long. CDR1 is SGDLS, CDR2 YYNGEE, per germline. DNA of the CDR3: TGTGCCAGCAGCGTAGTTGGGGACTTGAACACTGAAGCTTTCTTT. It translates to CASSVVGDLNTEAFF.

The rearrangement links TRBV10-3 to TRBJ1-2, with 7 bases identical to TRBD1. Germline V lookup: CDR1 ENHRY, CDR2 SYGVKD. The CDR3 loop spans 16 amino acids. V lost 4 bases, J lost 4 bases, and 12 bases stayed unmatched. The CDR3 nucleotides are TGTGCCATCAGTGCACCCGGCCAGGGGGGAATCTATGGCTACACCTTC. Translation gives CAISAPGQGGIYGYTF.

The chain couples TRBV5-1 to TRBJ2-3; 10 nucleotides match TRBD1. From germline, CDR1 is SGHRS and CDR2 YFSETQ. Unmatched junction bases numbered 10, after V lost 2 bases and J lost 4 bases. The CDR3 length is 17 residues. The CDR3 bases are TGCGCCAGCAGCTTTGCCCCCGGGACAGGGGTTTCAGATACGCAGTATTTT. Its protein product is CASSFAPGTGVSDTQYF.

This clonotype appeared many times. The chain recombines TRBV6-1 with TRBJ2-7, with 15 bases aligning to TRBD2. V gave up 9 bases and J gave up 5 bases; unmatched junction bases: 8. Germline values: CDR1 MNHNS, CDR2 SASEGT. CDR3 length: 15 amino acids. Here the CDR3 DNA reads TGTGCCAGTCGGACTAGCGGGAGGGGGGGCCACGAGCAGTACTTC. Its translation is CASRTSGRGGHEQYF.

This clonotype was recorded at least ten times. The V call is TRBV28, the J call TRBJ2-2, with 10 bases aligning to TRBD1. The V gene end was trimmed by 6 bases and the J gene end by 0 bases; junction bases not matched to a gene: 13. This CDR3 contains 19 residues. Per germline, CDR1 MDHEN and CDR2 SYDVKM. DNA of the CDR3: TGTGCCAGCAGCCGGATCTTACGGGACAGGGGCCCGAACACCGGGGAGCTGTTTTTT. This translates into CASSRILRDRGPNTGELFF.

The chain links TRBV20-1 to TRBJ1-5; D is possibly TRBD1 (6 bases). Germline loops: CDR1 DFQATT, CDR2 SNEGSKA (reference sequence). CDR3 length: 17 amino acids. V was trimmed by 1 base and J by 0 bases, leaving 16 bases between them. In DNA form, the CDR3 reads TGCAGTGCTAGAGTAGGAGGGGGATTCGGTAGCAATCAGCCCCAGCATTTT. Translated, it gives CSARVGGGFGSNQPQHF.

At least ten counts were recorded for this clonotype. CDR3 in amino acids: CASSLNAGGIFYEQYF. For the CDR3, the DNA is TGTGCCAGCAGCTTAAACGCAGGGGGTATTTTCTACGAGCAGTACTTC. The chain is built from TRBV11-2 and TRBJ2-7; 7 bases fit TRBD1. The CDR3 sequence is 16 residues long. From germline, CDR1 is SGHAT and CDR2 FQNNGV. Trimming took 2 bases from V and 3 from J; bases not matched to a gene: 10.

The V call is TRBV9, the J call TRBJ1-5; a weak D match, TRBD1 (5 bases). Germline V gene lookup returns CDR1 SGDLS and CDR2 YYNGEE. The CDR3 consists of 14 residues. Trimming stripped 0 bases from V and 7 bases from J, with 11 bases between. In DNA form, the CDR3 reads TGTGCCAGCAGCGTAGCGGGGACGGGGCAGCCCCAGCATTTT. Translating gives CASSVAGTGQPQHF.

The rearrangement uses TRBV7-3 and TRBJ1-6; D is unresolved. Germline values: CDR1 SGHTA, CDR2 FQGTGA. The V end was cut by 4 bases, the J end by 10 bases, with 8 bases between. The CDR3 is made up of 12 amino acids. The CDR3 region is CASSSWGSPLHF. In DNA form, the CDR3 reads TGTGCCAGCAGCTCCTGGGGATCACCCCTCCACTTT.

This clonotype occurred many times. The chain uses TRBV20-1 and TRBJ2-7, with D uncertain. Trimming took off 0 bases at V and 5 bases at J, with 14 bases between the two ends. Germline CDR1 is DFQATT and CDR2 is SNEGSKA (reference sequence). The CDR3 sequence is 14 residues long. The CDR3 coding sequence is TGCAGTGCTAGAGATCAGTACGGGTTTGACGAGCAGTACTTC. Protein sequence: CSARDQYGFDEQYF.

There are many counts of this clonotype. The chain is built from TRBV28 and TRBJ1-1, with 7 bases identical to TRBD1. The V and J ends lost 5 bases and 5 bases, in that order; junction bases with no gene match: 8. This CDR3 comprises 14 residues. CDR1 is MDHEN, CDR2 SYDVKM, per germline. In DNA form, the CDR3 reads TGTGCCAGCAGTCTCGGGGGGGACAGTACTGAAGCTTTCTTT. Its protein is CASSLGGDSTEAFF.

In its sample, this clonotype was seen a few times. This rearrangement joins TRBV3-1 to TRBJ2-7; 9 bases are a match to TRBD2. The germline gives CDR1 LGHDT, CDR2 YNNKEL (reference sequence). The ends lost 7 bases at V and 7 bases at J; junction bases unmatched: 2. CDR3 length equals 11 residues. The CDR3 region has the DNA TGTGCCAGCAACCTAGCGGGAGAGCAGTACTTC. Its translation is CASNLAGEQYF.

This clonotype came up many times. The chain combines TRBV2 with TRBJ2-6; D remains ambiguous. The CDR3 totals 15 residues. Trimming pared 4 bases from V and 1 base from J, leaving 8 bases between. The V gene's germline CDR1 is SNHLY and CDR2 FYNNEI. The CDR3 loop is CASSVDISGANVLTF. CDR3 DNA: TGTGCCAGCAGTGTCGACATATCTGGGGCCAACGTCCTGACTTTC.

The chain couples TRBV10-3 to TRBJ1-4; D perhaps matches TRBD1 (5 bases). The CDR3 length is 16 residues. The V end was cut by 0 bases, the J end by 2 bases, with 10 bases between. Per germline, CDR1 ENHRY and CDR2 SYGVKD. CDR3: CAISESTGGTNEKLFF. The CDR3 coding sequence is TGTGCCATCAGTGAGTCGACGGGGGGGACTAATGAAAAACTGTTTTTT.

Only a few counts were recorded for this clonotype. The rearrangement joins TRBV11-2 to TRBJ1-2, with D perhaps TRBD1 (5 bases). V was shortened by 2 bases and J by 2 bases, with 9 bases between the two germline ends. The CDR3 contains 14 residues. Looked up from germline, CDR1 is SGHAT and CDR2 is FQNNGV. The CDR3 nucleotides are TGTGCCAGCAGCTTATTATCAGGGAACTATGGCTACACCTTC. Translating it yields CASSLLSGNYGYTF.

The rearrangement joins TRBV5-1 to TRBJ2-2; D gene uncertain. The V end was cut by 2 bases, the J end by 3 bases, with 11 bases between. CDR3 length: 15 residues. In germline, CDR1 is SGHRS, CDR2 YFSETQ. CDR3 loop: CASSLTQQDTGELFF. The CDR3, as DNA: TGCGCCAGCAGCTTAACCCAGCAGGACACCGGGGAGCTGTTTTTT.

This clonotype occurred a few times. The chain uses TRBV18 and TRBJ2-7; D assignment may be TRBD1 or TRBD2 (5 bases each). This CDR3 is 14 amino acids long. Trimming took off 4 bases at V and 5 bases at J, with 15 bases between the two ends. Germline V gene sequence: CDR1 KGHSH, CDR2 LQKENI. CDR3 region: CASSLLGEGNEQYF. CDR3 bases: TGTGCCAGCTCACTACTGGGGGAAGGGAACGAGCAGTACTTC.

This clonotype was seen at least ten times. The genes are TRBV12-3 or TRBV12-4 and TRBJ1-5; D ambiguous. Trimming removed 8 bases from V and 7 bases from J, with 15 bases in between. The CDR3 spans 13 residues. This CDR3 reads CASSPGSGQPQHF. CDR3 in DNA: TGTGCCAGCTCACCGGGGTCAGGACAGCCCCAGCATTTT.